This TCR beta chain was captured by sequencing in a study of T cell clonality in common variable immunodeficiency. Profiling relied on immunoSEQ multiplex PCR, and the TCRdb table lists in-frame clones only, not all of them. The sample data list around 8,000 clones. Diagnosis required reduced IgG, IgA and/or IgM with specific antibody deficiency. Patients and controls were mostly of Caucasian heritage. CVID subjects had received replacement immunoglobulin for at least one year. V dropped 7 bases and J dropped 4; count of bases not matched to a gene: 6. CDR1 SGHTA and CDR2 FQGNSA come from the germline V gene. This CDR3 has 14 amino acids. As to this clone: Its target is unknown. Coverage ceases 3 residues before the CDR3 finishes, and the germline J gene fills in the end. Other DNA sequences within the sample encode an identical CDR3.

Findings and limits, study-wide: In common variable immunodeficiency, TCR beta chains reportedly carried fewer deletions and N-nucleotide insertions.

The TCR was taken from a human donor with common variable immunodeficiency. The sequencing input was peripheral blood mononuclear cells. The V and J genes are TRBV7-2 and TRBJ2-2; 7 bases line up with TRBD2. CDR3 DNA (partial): TGTGCCAGCACGATCGGGGGGAGCACCGGGGAG. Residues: CASTIGGSTGE. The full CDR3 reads CASTIGGSTGELFF.